Listed below are T cell receptor beta chains from one sample, sequenced in a study of shared clonotypes between healthy human individuals. TCRdb's table, derived via immunoSEQ multiplex PCR, lists solely in-frame clones and lacks some. This table has millions of clones, just over 90% appearing once. Sequencing was done on a sample of naive CD4+ T cells sorted from blood. The receptor source for this set is a man between 18 and 29 years old in good health. Each CDR3 is given with its conserved first and last residue. D genes are given only for firm matches. Clone size appears in some rows only: once, few, many, or a class for an expanded clone.

v_call,j_call,d_call,clone_size,cdr3_nt,cdr3_aa
TRBV5-1,TRBJ2-3,TRBD2,NA,TGCGCCAGCAGCTTGGAGCGGGAGGGCCAATATACGCAGTATTTT,CASSLEREGQYTQYF
TRBV30,TRBJ2-2,NA,NA,TGTGCCTGGAGACCTTCCAACACCGGGGAGCTGTTTTTT,CAWRPSNTGELFF
TRBV6-5,TRBJ1-1,NA,NA,TGTGCCAGCTCTAGGGGTTTGAACACTGAAGCTTTCTTT,CASSRGLNTEAFF
TRBV7-2,TRBJ2-1,TRBD2,NA,TGTGCCAGCAGCCCTGGGACTAGCGGGAAATCTGGTGAGCAGTTCTTC,CASSPGTSGKSGEQFF
TRBV29-1,TRBJ1-2,TRBD1,NA,TGCAGCGCGCGACAGGGATCCTATGGCTACACCTTC,CSARQGSYGYTF
TRBV18,TRBJ2-1,NA,NA,TGTGCCAGCTCACCGCCTTCCTTAGTGGCTGAGCAGTTCTTC,CASSPPSLVAEQFF
TRBV27,TRBJ2-7,NA,NA,TGTGCCAGCAGTCCCCTCATCCCGGCAGGGTACTACGAGCAGTACTTC,CASSPLIPAGYYEQYF
TRBV5-1,TRBJ2-5,NA,NA,TGCGCCAGCAGCTTGGGTTCTGGGGGACAAGAGACCCAGTACTTC,CASSLGSGGQETQYF
TRBV2,TRBJ2-1,TRBD1,NA,TGTGCCAGCGGAGGGACAGGCAACAATGAGCAGTTCTTC,CASGGTGNNEQFF
TRBV5-4,TRBJ1-3,NA,NA,TGTGCCAGCAGCCGATCCCCAACAGGGCTCTCTGGAAACACCATATATTTT,CASSRSPTGLSGNTIYF
TRBV19,TRBJ1-2,NA,NA,TGTGCCAGTAGTACCCGGGGCCAAGGGTTGAGCGGCTACACCTTC,CASSTRGQGLSGYTF
TRBV5-1,TRBJ1-2,NA,NA,TGCGCCAGCAGCTTGAATTTTGGAGGGGGCTATGGCTACACCTTC,CASSLNFGGGYGYTF
TRBV5-1,TRBJ2-3,NA,NA,TGCGCCAGCAGCTTGGGTCGGGGAGGGGGAGATACGCAGTATTTT,CASSLGRGGGDTQYF
TRBV18,TRBJ2-1,NA,once,TGTGCCAGCTCACCACATAGCTCCTACAATGAGCAGTTCTTC,CASSPHSSYNEQFF
TRBV27,TRBJ2-5,NA,NA,TGTGCCAGCAGTCCGCGACAGGGACTCCAAGAGACCCAGTACTTC,CASSPRQGLQETQYF
TRBV30,TRBJ2-3,TRBD2,NA,TGTGCCTGGACGAAGCGGGCTAGCGGGAGGACTTGGAATATGCCCACATCCCCAGATACGCAGTATTTT,CAWTKRASGRTWNMPTSPDTQYF
TRBV11-2,TRBJ2-2,NA,NA,TGTGCCAGCAGCTTCGGGTTTGGCAGAGACGCGAACACCGGGGAGCTGTTTTTT,CASSFGFGRDANTGELFF
TRBV4-1,TRBJ1-2,TRBD1,NA,TGCGCCAGCAGCCAAGAAGCTCTCGGGACAGTCTATGGCTACACCTTC,CASSQEALGTVYGYTF
TRBV4-3,TRBJ2-1,TRBD2,NA,TGCGCCAGCAGCCAAGAGGGACTAAACTACAATGAGCAGTTCTTC,CASSQEGLNYNEQFF
TRBV7-2,TRBJ1-3,TRBD1,NA,TGTGCCAGCAGCCCACTTGCGGAGACAGGGTTCGCTGGAAACACCATATATTTT,CASSPLAETGFAGNTIYF
TRBV19,TRBJ2-7,NA,once,TGTGCCAGTAGTATAGACCGCGGGTCCTACGAGCAGTACTTC,CASSIDRGSYEQYF
TRBV7-8,TRBJ1-1,NA,NA,TGTGCCAGCAGCTTCGGAACCAGGCAATCGAACACTGAAGCTTTCTTT,CASSFGTRQSNTEAFF
TRBV7-9,TRBJ1-4,NA,NA,TGTGCCAGCAGCTTAGGCCGGGGTTCTAATGAAAAACTGTTTTTT,CASSLGRGSNEKLFF
TRBV5-8,TRBJ2-2,TRBD1,NA,TGTGCCAGCAGCTTGTCCCGGGACAGCGGAACCGGGGAGCTGTTTTTT,CASSLSRDSGTGELFF
TRBV20-1,TRBJ1-2,NA,NA,TGCAGTGCTAAACAGGGTTATGGCTACACCTTC,CSAKQGYGYTF
TRBV2,TRBJ2-5,NA,NA,TGTGCCACCAATACCGGACCTTCAGAGACCCAGTACTTC,CATNTGPSETQYF
TRBV29-1,TRBJ2-1,NA,NA,TGCAGCGTTATTGTGGGGAACAATGAGCAGTTCTTC,CSVIVGNNEQFF
TRBV7-3,TRBJ2-1,TRBD1,NA,TGTGCCAGCAGCTTACCAGGGGGCAATGAGCAGTTCTTC,CASSLPGGNEQFF
TRBV27,TRBJ1-1,NA,NA,TGTGCCAGCAGTCGAGACCTGGTTTCGACTGAAGCTTTCTTT,CASSRDLVSTEAFF
TRBV19,TRBJ2-4,TRBD1,NA,TGTGCCACGACAGGGGCGAGGGGAGCCAAAAACATTCAGTACTTC,CATTGARGAKNIQYF
TRBV5-6,TRBJ1-3,NA,NA,TGTGCCAGCAGCCGTCGGCTCTCAGGGAATGGAAACACCATATATTTT,CASSRRLSGNGNTIYF
TRBV19,TRBJ1-5,NA,NA,TGTGCCAGTAGCGCGCTTAGTAGCAATCAGCCCCAGCATTTT,CASSALSSNQPQHF
TRBV5-4,TRBJ2-7,NA,NA,TGTGCCAGCAGCGACCCAGGGGTCCTAGCTCGCTACGAGCAGTACTTC,CASSDPGVLARYEQYF
TRBV6-5,TRBJ2-5,TRBD1,NA,TGTGCCAGCAGTTGGGGCGGACAGGGGTGGGAGACCCAGTACTTC,CASSWGGQGWETQYF
TRBV7-8,TRBJ2-7,TRBD1,once,TGTGCCAGCAGCTTGGAACAGGGGGAGCAGTACTTC,CASSLEQGEQYF
TRBV18,TRBJ2-1,TRBD2,NA,TGTGCCAGCTCACCGGGGACTAGGAGAAATGAGCAGTTCTTC,CASSPGTRRNEQFF
TRBV6-1,TRBJ1-5,NA,NA,TGTGCCAGCAGTTCCAATATGGGTCCCCAGCATTTT,CASSSNMGPQHF
TRBV5-1,TRBJ1-4,TRBD1,NA,TGCGCCAGCAGCTCTGGACAGGGTGATGAAAAACTGTTTTTT,CASSSGQGDEKLFF
TRBV6-5,TRBJ1-4,NA,NA,TGTGCCAGCAGACGGGGGAATGAAAAACTGTTTTTT,CASRRGNEKLFF
TRBV5-4,TRBJ2-7,NA,NA,TGTGCCAGCAGCCCGGCCCTGGTAAACGAGCAGTACTTC,CASSPALVNEQYF
TRBV6-5,TRBJ1-2,NA,NA,TGTGCCAGCGGGCCGTTAGCTAACTATGGCTACACCTTC,CASGPLANYGYTF
TRBV19,TRBJ2-7,TRBD2,NA,TGTGCCAGTAGTATAGGGCTAGCGGGTCCCTACGAGCAGTACTTC,CASSIGLAGPYEQYF
TRBV28,TRBJ2-4,NA,NA,TGTGCCAGCAGTTTACGGGGAGGCGCCAAAAACATTCAGTACTTC,CASSLRGGAKNIQYF
TRBV7-9,TRBJ1-6,TRBD1,NA,TGTGCCAGCAGCGAGACAGGGAATTCACCCCTCCACTTT,CASSETGNSPLHF
TRBV5-1,TRBJ1-6,NA,NA,TGCGCCAGCAGCTCTTCGCAGGGTGCGTCACCCCTCCACTTT,CASSSSQGASPLHF
TRBV7-9,TRBJ2-3,NA,NA,TGTGCCAGCAGCTACCAAATCACAGGCCCTATGGGAGATACGCAGTATTTT,CASSYQITGPMGDTQYF
TRBV6-4,TRBJ1-6,TRBD1,few,TGTGCCAGCAGTGAACAGGGGTATAATTCACCCCTCCACTTT,CASSEQGYNSPLHF